Here is one T cell receptor (beta chain) with its context. Its target is not known. V dropped 0 bases and J dropped 5 bases, with 5 bases sitting between them. This CDR3 contains 13 residues. The germline V gene encodes CDR1 SEHNR and CDR2 FQNEAQ (reference sequence). TCRdb re-analysed the 5' RACE reads in MiXCR, keeping a single row per CDR3 protein. The table shows 350,000 to 450,000 distinct CDR3 sequences, with roughly 20% occurring only once. This sample was taken from a study of T cells after yellow fever vaccination. General study points: Most primary-vaccination clones reappeared after the booster (just under 98% CD4, about 88% CD8). The appearance of a small share of clonotypes in both CD4 and CD8 compartments was observed.

The sequences come from PBMCs, collected before the yellow fever booster vaccination. The rearrangement joins TRBV7-9 to TRBJ1-5; D unclear. This receptor was obtained from a man between 18 and 35 years old who received the YFV17D yellow fever vaccine. DNA for the CDR3: TGTGCCAGCAGCTTAGCATACGATCAGCCCCAGCATTTT. It is translated as CASSLAYDQPQHF.